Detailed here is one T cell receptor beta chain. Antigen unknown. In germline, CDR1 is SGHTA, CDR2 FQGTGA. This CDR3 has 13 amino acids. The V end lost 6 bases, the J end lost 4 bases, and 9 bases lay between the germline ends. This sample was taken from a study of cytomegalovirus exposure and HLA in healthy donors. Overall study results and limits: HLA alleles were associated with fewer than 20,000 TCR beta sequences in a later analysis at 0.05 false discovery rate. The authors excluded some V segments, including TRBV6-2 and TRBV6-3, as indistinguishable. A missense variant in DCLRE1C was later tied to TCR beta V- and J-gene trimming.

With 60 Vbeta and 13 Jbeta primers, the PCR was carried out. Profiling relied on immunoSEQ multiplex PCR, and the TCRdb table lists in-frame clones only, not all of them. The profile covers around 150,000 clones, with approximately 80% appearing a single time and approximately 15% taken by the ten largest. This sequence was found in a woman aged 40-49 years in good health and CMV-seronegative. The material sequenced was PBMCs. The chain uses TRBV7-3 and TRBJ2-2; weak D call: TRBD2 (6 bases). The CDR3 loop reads CASRVGSTGELFF. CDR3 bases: TGTGCCAGCAGGGTCGGGAGCACCGGGGAGCTGTTTTTT.